One sample yielded the 15 T cell receptor beta chains listed below, sequenced in a study of control samples from healthy donors and cancer patients. The data were produced by immunoSEQ multiplex PCR, yet TCRdb's version contains in-frame clones alone and is incomplete. This sample has 150,000 to 200,000 clones, with 92% found just once. The sequencing sample was made of blood. Receptors originate from a woman younger than 45 in good health.

For this clone: The same CDR3 can be traced to other DNA sequences in this sample. The DNA for the CDR3 is TGTGCCAGCAGTTACTCAAACGAGCAGTACTTC. This sequence encodes CASSYSNEQYF. The chain employs TRBV6-2 or TRBV6-3 and TRBJ2-7; unclear D gene. Germline CDR1 and CDR2: MNHEY and SVGEGT. The CDR3 spans 11 residues. Trimming took 0 bases from V and 5 from J, leaving 2 bases between them.

The chain is built from TRBV11-2 and TRBJ1-3, with TRBD1 identical over 10 bases. CDR1 is SGHAT and CDR2 is FQNNGV in the germline V gene. The CDR3 length is 16 residues. V lost 5 bases to trimming and J lost 1 base; unmatched junction nucleotides: 5. The CDR3 DNA is TGTGCCAGCAGCACTGGGGGACAGGGGTCTGGAAACACCATATATTTT. Translated: CASSTGGQGSGNTIYF.

The rearrangement uses TRBV4-1 and TRBJ2-3; 8 nucleotides agree with TRBD2. The CDR3 length is 15 residues. V shed 6 bases and J 4 bases; nucleotides not matched to a gene: 9. CDR1 and CDR2 from the germline V gene are MGHRA and YSYEKL. The CDR3 coding sequence is TGCGCCAGCAGTTCGGGAGGGGGTAATTCAGATACGCAGTATTTT. Residues: CASSSGGGNSDTQYF.

The rearrangement uses TRBV6-2 or TRBV6-3 and TRBJ1-1; perhaps TRBD1 as D (5 bases). Trimming removed 2 bases from V and 0 bases from J, with 7 bases in between. CDR1 and CDR2 from the germline V gene are MNHEY and SVGEGT. The CDR3 is made up of 14 amino acids. CDR3 residues: CASSYGGVNTEAFF. The DNA of the CDR3 is TGTGCCAGCAGTTACGGAGGGGTGAACACTGAAGCTTTCTTT.

The chain couples TRBV5-1 to TRBJ1-4, with TRBD1 as a possible D gene (5 bases). V was trimmed by 4 bases and J by 2 bases, leaving 12 bases between them. CDR3 size: 15 residues. Germline loops: CDR1 SGHRS, CDR2 YFSETQ. The CDR3 sequence is CASSKVGGTNEKLFF. CDR3 nucleotide sequence: TGCGCCAGCAGCAAGGTCGGGGGGACTAATGAAAAACTGTTTTTT.

This clone has just one count. The rearrangement uses TRBV15 and TRBJ1-1; 10 positions agree with TRBD1. CDR3 size: 15 residues. Per germline, CDR1 LNHNV and CDR2 YYDKDF (reference sequence). The V and J ends lost 1 base and 5 bases, in that order; junction bases with no gene match: 4. CDR3 residues: CATSRAGTGVTEAFF. CDR3 in DNA: TGTGCCACCAGCAGAGCCGGGACAGGGGTGACTGAAGCTTTCTTT.

The V gene is TRBV2, the J gene TRBJ2-7, with unresolved D. The CDR3 has 14 residues. Germline V lookup: CDR1 SNHLY, CDR2 FYNNEI. V gave up 7 bases and J gave up 3 bases, with 16 bases separating them. DNA for the CDR3: TGTGCCAGCATCGCACAGATCCAACTCTACGAGCAGTACTTC. Protein product: CASIAQIQLYEQYF. The full variable domain, its missing parts supplied by reference TRBV2 and TRBJ2-7, is EPEVTQTPSHQVTQMGQEVILRCVPISNHLYFYWYRQILGQKVEFLVSFYNNEISEKSEIFDDQFSVERPDGSNFTLKIRSTKLEDSAMYFCASIAQIQLYEQYFGPGTRLTVT.

This clone was detected only a few times. The chain recombines TRBV5-5 with TRBJ1-5, with D perhaps TRBD1 (5 bases). Germline loops: CDR1 SGHKS, CDR2 YYEKEE (reference sequence). The CDR3 is 16 residues long. The V end lost 3 bases, the J end lost 2 bases, and 15 bases lay between the germline ends. DNA for the CDR3: TGTGCCAGCAGCTCGGGGGTACAGGCCCGCAATCAGCCCCAGCATTTT. It translates to CASSSGVQARNQPQHF. The full variable domain, its missing parts supplied by reference TRBV5-5 and TRBJ1-5, is DAGVTQSPTHLIKTRGQQVTLRCSPISGHKSVSWYQQVLGQGPQFIFQYYEKEERGRGNFPDRFSARQFPNYSSELNVNALLLGDSALYLCASSSGVQARNQPQHFGDGTRLSIL.

This chain links TRBV7-2 with TRBJ2-2; no clear D gene. Germline values: CDR1 SGHTA, CDR2 FQGNSA. The CDR3 consists of 13 residues. V lost 5 bases and J 6 bases, leaving 10 bases between the germline ends. The CDR3 DNA reads TGTGCCAGCAGCCCTAGAAAGGCCGGGGAGCTGTTTTTT. It encodes CASSPRKAGELFF.

The CDR3 DNA reads as TGTGCCAGCAGCCAGGAAGGGGGCCGGAGCTACGAGCAGTACTTC. Amino acids: CASSQEGGRSYEQYF. This chain joins TRBV7-2 and TRBJ2-7, with 7 nucleotides matching TRBD1. V lost 5 bases and J lost 3; bases outside the gene matches: 10. Germline-derived CDR1 and CDR2 are SGHTA and FQGNSA. The CDR3 runs 15 residues.

This chain links TRBV19 with TRBJ2-1; 11 bases are a match to TRBD2. The germline CDR1 and CDR2 sequences are LNHDA and SQIVND (reference sequence). The CDR3 is made up of 16 amino acids. Trimming removed 10 bases from V and 2 bases from J; junction bases left unmatched: 10. The CDR3 sequence is CATDVTSGAPYNEQFF. CDR3 nucleotide sequence: TGTGCCACCGATGTGACTAGCGGGGCCCCCTACAATGAGCAGTTCTTC.

This chain links TRBV6-5 with TRBJ1-1, with a tentative D call TRBD1 (5 bases). Germline lookup yields CDR1 MNHEY and CDR2 SVGAGI. This CDR3 spans 15 amino acids. The V end was cut by 7 bases, the J end by 2 bases, with 17 bases between. The DNA of the CDR3 is TGTGCCAGCAAGGGTAGGGGAGACTTTAACACTGAAGCTTTCTTT. It specifies CASKGRGDFNTEAFF.

The rearrangement uses TRBV6-5 and TRBJ2-5, with 7 bases matching TRBD1. V shed 5 bases, J shed 5 bases, and the junction held 8 bases outside the gene matches. The CDR3 covers 14 residues. CDR1 is MNHEY, CDR2 SVGAGI, per germline. CDR3 DNA: TGTGCCAGCAGTCCCGAGGGGGCGCGGGAGACCCAGTACTTC. Its translation is CASSPEGARETQYF.

This chain joins TRBV24-1 and TRBJ1-5, with D unresolved. The ends were cut back, 6 bases at V and 0 bases at J, with 8 bases in the middle. CDR1 KGHDR and CDR2 SFDVKD come from the germline V gene. The CDR3 extends over 14 amino acids. CDR3 nucleotides: TGTGCCACCAGTTTGCCCGATAGCAATCAGCCCCAGCATTTT. Translated: CATSLPDSNQPQHF.

The chain links TRBV28 to TRBJ1-1; weak D call: TRBD1 (5 bases). Germline-derived CDR1 and CDR2 are MDHEN and SYDVKM. CDR3 length equals 14 residues. Between the trimmed V and J ends, which lost 5 bases and 6 bases, there was a span of 16 bases. As DNA, the CDR3 is TGTGCCAGCAGTACCTTTCAGGGATCCCCTGAAGCTTTCTTT. This translates into CASSTFQGSPEAFF.